This TCR beta chain was recorded in a study of blood T cell repertoires in COVID-19. Study at large: Acute and convalescent COVID-19 specimens originated in the United States, Italy and Spain. Sources were T cells, B-cell-depleted T cells, or PBMCs; the material itself was cDNA or gDNA.

Original processing notes: Amplifying reference gene primers gave estimates of nucleated cell counts. Here immunoSEQ multiplex PCR was the method, and the copy in TCRdb shows in-frame clones only, minus some. Clonal size and the V and J genes are those of that table, whereas D and trimming came from the DNA. Counted here are about 220,000 clones, 84% occurring once; the ten biggest clones make up roughly 2.4%. A few counts support this clone. The source is a woman aged 55 to 70 with acute or convalescent COVID-19. Material: peripheral blood.

CDR3: CASSLDRVKGTEAFF. CDR3 in DNA: TGCGCCAGCAGCTTAGACAGGGTCAAAGGCACTGAAGCTTTCTTT. The rearrangement uses TRBV5-1 and TRBJ1-1, with 7 bases identical to TRBD1. The CDR3 contains 15 residues. In germline, CDR1 is SGHRS, CDR2 YFSETQ. The J segment lost 4 bases and the V segment lost 2 bases, leaving 8 bases of the junction unmatched. Combining the CDR3 with reference TRBV5-1 and TRBJ1-1 gives the whole variable domain KAGVTQTPRYLIKTRGQQVTLSCSPISGHRSVSWYQQTPGQGLQFLFEYFSETQRNKGNFPGRFSGRQFSNSRSEMNVSTLELGDSALYLCASSLDRVKGTEAFFGQGTRLTVV.